The T cell receptor (beta chain) described here comes from a study of T cells after yellow fever vaccination. This clonotype was recorded at least ten times. The length of the CDR3 is 12 residues. Germline-derived CDR1 and CDR2 are LGHDT and YNNKEL (reference sequence). The ends were cut back, 4 bases at V and 4 bases at J, with 5 bases in the middle. MiXCR was run by TCRdb on the 5' RACE reads, yielding one entry per CDR3 protein. The sample consists of 300,000 to 400,000 distinct CDR3 sequences, 8.7% of them appearing once. The V gene is TRBV3-1, the J gene TRBJ2-1; no definite D call. The origin of this receptor is a man between 18 and 35 years old who received the YFV17D yellow fever vaccine. The material was PBMCs, obtained on the day of the first yellow fever vaccination. The CDR3 sequence is CASSLRYNEQFF. CDR3 bases: TGTGCCAGCAGCCTTAGGTACAATGAGCAGTTCTTC.